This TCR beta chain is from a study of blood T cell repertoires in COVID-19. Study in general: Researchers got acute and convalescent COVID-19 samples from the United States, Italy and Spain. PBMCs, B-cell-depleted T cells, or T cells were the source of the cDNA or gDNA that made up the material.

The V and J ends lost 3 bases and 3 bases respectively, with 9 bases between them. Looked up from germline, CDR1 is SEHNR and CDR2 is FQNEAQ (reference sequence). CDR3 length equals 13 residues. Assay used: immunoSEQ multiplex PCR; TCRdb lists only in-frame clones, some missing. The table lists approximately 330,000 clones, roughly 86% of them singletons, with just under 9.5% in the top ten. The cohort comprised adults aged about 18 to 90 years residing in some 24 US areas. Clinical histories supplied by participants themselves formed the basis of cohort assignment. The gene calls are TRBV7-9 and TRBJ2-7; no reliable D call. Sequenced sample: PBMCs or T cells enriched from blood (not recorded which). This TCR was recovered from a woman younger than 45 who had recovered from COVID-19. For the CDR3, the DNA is TGTGCCAGCAGCTTGGAGCCCTACTACGAGCAGTACTTC. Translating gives CASSLEPYYEQYF. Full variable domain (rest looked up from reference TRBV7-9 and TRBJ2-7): DTGVSQNPRHKITKRGQNVTFRCDPISEHNRLYWYRQTLGQGPEFLTYFQNEAQLEKSRLLSDRFSAERPKGSFSTLEIQRTEQGDSAMYLCASSLEPYYEQYFGPGTRLTVT.